The clone carrying this TCR beta chain was detected a few times. What it recognizes is unknown. This entry belongs to a study of post-analysis software for immune sequencing data. Turning to the study itself: Patients with relapsing-remitting, secondary progressive and progressive-relapsing multiple sclerosis courses were all represented.

Study results and caveats: Among multiple sclerosis patients, normalized Chao1 diversity was significantly below that of controls. Among 5 or 6 TRBV segments more frequent in patients than controls were TRBV5-6, TRBV5-1 and TRBV20-1. Samples sharing a preparation batch grouped tightly together when assessed by F measure.

Germline CDR1 is SGHNT and CDR2 is YYREEE (reference sequence). This CDR3 contains 14 residues. Trimming stripped 2 bases from V and 4 bases from J, with 12 bases between. Prepared TCR beta cDNA libraries contained unique molecular identifiers. Between roughly 1 and 10 million T cells gave rise to some 470,000 cDNA molecules. Using its own MiXCR run on the PCR reads, TCRdb lists one record per CDR3 protein. The table lists 350,000 to 450,000 distinct CDR3 sequences, 30% to 45% of them singletons, with under 15% in the top ten. The chain couples TRBV5-4 to TRBJ1-1, with D perhaps matching TRBD1 (5 bases). Source material: blood. The TCR sequence derives from a girl aged 5 to 17 with multiple sclerosis. The chain's CDR3 is CASSFRDGGTEAFF. The CDR3 nucleotides read TGTGCCAGCAGCTTCCGGGACGGAGGCACTGAAGCTTTCTTT.